These 32 T cell receptor beta chains originate from one sample sequenced in a study of cytomegalovirus exposure and HLA in healthy donors. PCR was performed using 60 Vbeta and 13 Jbeta primers. Profiled with immunoSEQ multiplex PCR; TCRdb holds only in-frame clones, not every one. The sample lists fewer than 250,000 clones, roughly 80% occurring once. Sequenced material: PBMCs. These receptors came from a woman under 30 in good health and CMV-seronegative.

J is TRBJ2-1 and V is TRBV4-2; 9 bases line up with TRBD2. Germline CDR1 is LGHNA and CDR2 is YNFKEQ. V dropped 6 bases and J dropped 7; count of bases not matched to a gene: 10. The CDR3 consists of 15 residues. The CDR3 DNA is TGTGCCAGCAGTCCGGTGGCGGGAGGGGGGAATGAGCAGTTCTTC. This sequence encodes CASSPVAGGGNEQFF.

The chain links TRBV11-2 to TRBJ2-1, with unresolved D. V lost 4 bases to trimming and J lost 4 bases, with 8 bases between them. The CDR3 loop spans 13 amino acids. CDR1 and CDR2 from the germline V gene are SGHAT and FQNNGV. CDR3 nucleotides: TGTGCCAGCAGCTCTGCGAGGTACAATGAGCAGTTCTTC. It is translated as CASSSARYNEQFF. Supplemented by reference TRBV11-2 and TRBJ2-1, the full variable domain reads EAGVAQSPRYKIIEKRQSVAFWCNPISGHATLYWYQQILGQGPKLLIQFQNNGVVDDSQLPKDRFSAERLKGVDSTLKIQPAKLEDSAVYLCASSSARYNEQFFGPGTRLTVL.

V gene TRBV19 combines with J gene TRBJ2-3; 8 nucleotides align to TRBD1. CDR1 is LNHDA and CDR2 is SQIVND in the germline V gene (reference sequence). J lost 14 bases, V lost 4 bases, and 5 bases had no gene match. The CDR3 consists of 11 residues. The CDR3 sequence is CASSSGQGGYF. For the CDR3, the DNA is TGTGCCAGTAGTAGCGGACAGGGAGGGTATTTT.

This chain links TRBV2 with TRBJ2-1; the D gene is possibly TRBD1 (6 bases). CDR3 length: 11 amino acids. Germline CDR1 SNHLY, CDR2 FYNNEI. The germline V and J ends were trimmed by 7 bases and 10 bases, with 11 bases remaining between them. Here the CDR3 reads CASNQGGEQFF. For the CDR3, the DNA is TGTGCCAGCAACCAAGGGGGAGAGCAGTTCTTC.

The V call is TRBV7-2, the J call TRBJ2-3, with 7 positions matching TRBD2. The CDR3 is 17 residues long. After removal of 2 bases from V and 3 bases from J, the junction contained 11 bases not matched to a gene. Germline V CDR1 and CDR2: SGHTA, FQGNSA. CDR3 nucleotides: TGTGCCAGCAGCTTATTGGCTAGCGGTATGGTAACAGATACGCAGTATTTT. The encoded protein is CASSLLASGMVTDTQYF.

The CDR3 region has the DNA TGTGCCAGCAGCTTGAACAGGGGAAATTCACCCCTCCACTTT. Amino acids: CASSLNRGNSPLHF. The chain uses TRBV11-2 and TRBJ1-6, with 7 bases lining up with TRBD1. CDR1 SGHAT and CDR2 FQNNGV come from the germline V gene. This CDR3 has 14 residues. Trimming cost V 3 bases and J 7 bases; bases outside gene matches: 3.

The chain has TRBV28 and TRBJ2-7; 7 bases are shared with TRBD2. There are 14 residues in the CDR3. Unmatched junction bases numbered 8, after V lost 3 bases and J lost 6 bases. Germline V gives CDR1 MDHEN, CDR2 SYDVKM. The CDR3 DNA reads TGTGCCAGCAGTTTGGGCGGGAGTACCCCCGAGCAGTACTTC. Translating it yields CASSLGGSTPEQYF. Filled out from reference TRBV28 and TRBJ2-7, the complete variable domain reads DVKVTQSSRYLVKRTGEKVFLECVQDMDHENMFWYRQDPGLGLRLIYFSYDVKMKEKGDIPEGYSVSREKKERFSLILESASTNQTSMYLCASSLGGSTPEQYFGPGTRLTVT.

The chain recombines TRBV5-1 with TRBJ1-1; no firm D call. V shed 0 bases and J shed 5 bases, with 14 bases lying between them. The CDR3 is 15 amino acids. Germline V gene lookup returns CDR1 SGHRS and CDR2 YFSETQ. CDR3 sequence: CASSLDSGFRTEAFF. The CDR3 DNA follows: TGCGCCAGCAGCTTGGACTCGGGGTTTAGGACTGAAGCTTTCTTT.

The table lists this clone with a few counts. The genes are TRBV4-1 and TRBJ1-1, with D possibly being TRBD1 (5 bases). The germline V gene has CDR1 MGHRA and CDR2 YSYEKL. Trimming removed 3 bases from V and 1 base from J, with 12 bases in between. The CDR3 runs to 15 residues. CDR3 nucleotides: TGCGCCAGCAGCCAGGCCAGCGGGGGGAACACTGAAGCTTTCTTT. Translating it yields CASSQASGGNTEAFF.

The rearrangement joins TRBV27 to TRBJ2-5; 7 nucleotides line up with TRBD1. CDR1 and CDR2 (germline): MNHEY, SMNVEV (reference sequence). This CDR3 region has 15 residues. The ends lost 3 bases at V and 4 bases at J; junction bases unmatched: 8. The CDR3 nucleotides are TGTGCCAGCAGTTTGAACAGGGGTTTCGCAGAGACCCAGTACTTC. Translation: CASSLNRGFAETQYF.

The chain uses TRBV30 and TRBJ2-5, with TRBD2 identical over 9 bases. This CDR3 contains 17 residues. Germline lookup yields CDR1 GTSNPN and CDR2 SVGIG (reference sequence). With 0 bases clipped from V and 9 bases from J, the junction kept 17 bases outside the gene matches. CDR3 loop: CAWSVLGGRALAGSQYF. Written as DNA, the CDR3 is TGTGCCTGGAGTGTCTTGGGCGGGAGGGCTCTTGCGGGGTCCCAGTACTTC.

This chain uses TRBV7-2 with TRBJ1-5, with D tentatively TRBD1 (5 bases). The V gene lost 3 bases and the J gene lost 3 bases, with 12 bases spanning the gap. Germline CDR1 and CDR2: SGHTA and FQGNSA. The CDR3 sequence is 15 residues long. The CDR3 here is CASSFQGGLNQPQHF. The CDR3 region has the DNA TGTGCCAGCAGCTTCCAGGGCGGTCTCAATCAGCCCCAGCATTTT. The full variable domain, rest sourced from reference TRBV7-2 and TRBJ1-5, is GAGVSQSPSNKVTEKGKDVELRCDPISGHTALYWYRQSLGQGLEFLIYFQGNSAPDKSGLPSDRFSAERTGGSVSTLTIQRTQQEDSAVYLCASSFQGGLNQPQHFGDGTRLSIL.

The CDR3 DNA sequence: TGTGCCAGTAGTGTACAGGGGCTGTATGGCTACACCTTC. It yields the protein CASSVQGLYGYTF. The chain carries TRBV19 and TRBJ1-2, with 7 bases matching TRBD1. Germline V gives CDR1 LNHDA, CDR2 SQIVND (reference sequence). This CDR3 has 13 amino acids. With 5 bases clipped from V and 5 bases from J, the junction kept 5 bases outside the gene matches.

The sample holds a few counts of this clone. The chain recombines TRBV4-2 with TRBJ1-1; no clear D. V lost 0 bases, J lost 6 bases, and 20 bases lay in between. CDR1 is LGHNA, CDR2 YNFKEQ, per germline. The length of the CDR3 is 17 residues. In nucleotides, the CDR3 is TGTGCCAGCAGCCAAGATCTTGGCGGGTCATACCACTCTGAAGCTTTCTTT. Its translation: CASSQDLGGSYHSEAFF.

This sequence joins TRBV4-1 and TRBJ1-5, with 8 bases fitting TRBD1. This CDR3 region has 19 residues. CDR1 and CDR2 from the germline V gene are MGHRA and YSYEKL. Losses at the gene ends were 1 base for V and 5 bases for J; bases not matched to a gene: 16. CDR3 in amino acids: CASSQVAALTGAEDQPQHF. CDR3 coding DNA: TGCGCCAGCAGCCAAGTCGCCGCCCTGACAGGGGCGGAGGATCAGCCCCAGCATTTT.

The chain employs TRBV5-6 and TRBJ2-7; D perhaps matches TRBD2 (5 bases). CDR3 size: 11 residues. The germline V gene encodes CDR1 SGHDT and CDR2 YYEEEE. The V and J ends lost 4 bases and 4 bases respectively, with 6 bases between them. CDR3 residues: CASSREYEQYF. CDR3 nucleotides: TGTGCCAGCAGCAGGGAGTACGAGCAGTACTTC.

The J gene is TRBJ1-2, the V gene TRBV6-5; possibly TRBD1 for D (6 bases). Germline V gives CDR1 MNHEY, CDR2 SVGAGI. The V end lost 6 bases, the J end lost 6 bases, and 11 bases lay between the germline ends. There are 12 residues in the CDR3. This CDR3 is CASSGTIDGYTF. The CDR3 DNA sequence: TGTGCCAGCAGCGGGACAATCGATGGCTACACCTTC.

Written as DNA, the CDR3 is TGTGCCAGCAGCCGTTACTACGAGCAGTACTTC. It codes for CASSRYYEQYF. This chain uses TRBV11-2 with TRBJ2-7; the D is unclear. The CDR3 is 11 residues long. V was shortened by 5 bases and J by 3 bases, with 5 bases between the two germline ends. The germline V gene encodes CDR1 SGHAT and CDR2 FQNNGV.

Here the CDR3 DNA reads TGTGCCAGCAGCTTAGCAGGGGCACCTAATTCACCCCTCCACTTT. Residues: CASSLAGAPNSPLHF. The gene calls are TRBV13 and TRBJ1-6; a weak D match, TRBD1 (6 bases). V lost 1 base, J lost 6 bases, and 10 bases lay in between. This CDR3 has 15 residues. Germline V gene sequence: CDR1 PRHDT, CDR2 FYEKMQ (reference sequence).

The V gene is TRBV29-1, the J gene TRBJ1-4, with TRBD1 as a possible D gene (5 bases). V shed 4 bases and J shed 0 bases, with 9 bases lying between them. There are 14 residues in the CDR3. Germline CDR1 reads SQVTM; CDR2 reads ANQGSEA. The CDR3 sequence is CSVVGPTTNEKLFF. The CDR3 DNA reads TGCAGCGTTGTGGGGCCGACAACTAATGAAAAACTGTTTTTT.

The chain joins TRBV14 to TRBJ2-7; maybe TRBD2 (5 bases). Germline V gives CDR1 SGHDN, CDR2 FVKESK. Trimming removed 3 bases from V and 3 bases from J, with 15 bases in between. The CDR3 is 15 residues long. The CDR3 is CASSHGPGISYEQYF. The CDR3 DNA reads as TGTGCCAGCAGCCATGGTCCGGGGATTAGCTACGAGCAGTACTTC.

CDR3 nucleotide sequence: TGTGCCAGCAGTTCGACCTCGGGAGCTAACTATGGCTACACCTTC. It translates to CASSSTSGANYGYTF. The chain links TRBV27 to TRBJ1-2; D not certain. Trimming removed 4 bases from V and 0 bases from J, with 12 bases in between. The CDR3 has 15 residues. The germline CDR1 and CDR2 sequences are MNHEY and SMNVEV (reference sequence).

The chain has TRBV6-5 and TRBJ2-1, with a possible D match to TRBD2 (7 bases). Germline lookup yields CDR1 MNHEY and CDR2 SVGAGI. Trimming left V 8 bases short and J 4 bases short, with 18 bases between. The CDR3 length is 15 residues. The CDR3 DNA follows: TGTGCCAGCGGCAATGGGGGGGCTTCGTACAATGAGCAGTTCTTC. Protein: CASGNGGASYNEQFF.

This clone was seen a handful of times. This chain connects TRBV29-1 to TRBJ2-3; 10 bases are shared with TRBD2. Trimming at V came to 2 bases and at J to 5 bases, leaving 1 base not matched to a gene. This CDR3 contains 13 residues. In germline, CDR1 is SQVTM, CDR2 ANQGSEA. In DNA form, the CDR3 reads TGCAGCGTTGAACTAGCGGGAGTAGATACGCAGTATTTT. Protein product: CSVELAGVDTQYF.

The chain joins TRBV6-5 to TRBJ1-2; 8 positions match TRBD1. This CDR3 spans 15 amino acids. Trimming took 0 bases from V and 8 from J; bases not matched to a gene: 8. CDR1 MNHEY and CDR2 SVGAGI come from the germline V gene. The CDR3 loop is CASSYSDRDIDGYTF. The CDR3 DNA sequence: TGTGCCAGCAGTTACTCGGACAGGGATATCGACGGCTACACCTTC.

CDR3 nucleotide sequence: TGTGCCAGCAGTGAACTAGGACAGGGGGTCGGCGAGCAGTACTTC. Translated: CASSELGQGVGEQYF. The chain links TRBV2 to TRBJ2-7, with TRBD1 matching 10 bases. This CDR3 has 15 amino acids. V was clipped by 2 bases and J by 6 bases; unmatched bases: 7. Germline CDR1 reads SNHLY; CDR2 reads FYNNEI.

The chain uses TRBV2 and TRBJ1-1; the D is unclear. Trimming left V 8 bases short and J 0 bases short, with 10 bases between. CDR1 is SNHLY and CDR2 is FYNNEI in the germline V gene. This CDR3 contains 13 residues. The CDR3: CASSEEMNTEAFF. The CDR3 coding sequence is TGTGCCAGCTCTGAGGAGATGAACACTGAAGCTTTCTTT. The whole variable domain, remainder taken from reference TRBV2 and TRBJ1-1, is EPEVTQTPSHQVTQMGQEVILRCVPISNHLYFYWYRQILGQKVEFLVSFYNNEISEKSEIFDDQFSVERPDGSNFTLKIRSTKLEDSAMYFCASSEEMNTEAFFGQGTRLTVV.

The chain uses TRBV25-1 and TRBJ2-6, with D possibly matching TRBD2 (6 bases). This CDR3 is built from 16 residues. Germline CDR1 MGHDK, CDR2 SYGVNS. Trimming pared 2 bases from V and 2 bases from J, leaving 10 bases between. CDR3 protein: CASSEPTGAGANVLTF. CDR3 nucleotide sequence: TGTGCCAGCAGTGAACCGACGGGGGCTGGGGCCAACGTCCTGACTTTC.

The rearrangement links TRBV19 to TRBJ2-7, with 10 bases identical to TRBD1. The CDR3 is 14 residues long. Germline V gene lookup returns CDR1 LNHDA and CDR2 SQIVND (reference sequence). V shed 8 bases and J 4 bases; nucleotides not matched to a gene: 8. CDR3 sequence reads: CASRFGTGAYEQYF. CDR3 coding DNA: TGTGCCAGTCGGTTTGGGACAGGGGCGTACGAGCAGTACTTC.

This chain joins TRBV5-6 and TRBJ1-2; D uncertain. Germline loops: CDR1 SGHDT, CDR2 YYEEEE. V lost 3 bases, J lost 8 bases, and 11 bases lay in between. The CDR3 totals 12 residues. The CDR3 protein is CASSSTLGGYTF. The CDR3 bases are TGTGCCAGCAGCTCGACATTGGGCGGCTACACCTTC. Full variable domain (rest looked up from reference TRBV5-6 and TRBJ1-2): DAGVTQSPTHLIKTRGQQVTLRCSPKSGHDTVSWYQQALGQGPQFIFQYYEEEERQRGNFPDRFSGHQFPNYSSELNVNALLLGDSALYLCASSSTLGGYTFGSGTRLTVV.

The chain joins TRBV28 to TRBJ1-5, with TRBD1 matching 8 bases. V was clipped by 4 bases and J by 6 bases; unmatched bases: 11. The CDR3 has 16 amino acids. Germline values: CDR1 MDHEN, CDR2 SYDVKM. In DNA form, the CDR3 reads TGTGCCAGCAGTTCCCAGAGACAGGGGTCTATTCAGCCCCAGCATTTT. Translation: CASSSQRQGSIQPQHF.

In this sample, this clone turned up a few times. This sequence joins TRBV5-4 and TRBJ2-3; possibly TRBD2 for D (5 bases). The CDR3 runs to 13 residues. Deletions cut 2 bases from V and 1 base from J, with 5 bases between. Germline CDR1 reads SGHNT; CDR2 reads YYREEE (reference sequence). The CDR3 bases are TGTGCCAGCAGCTTTAGCGGCACAGATACGCAGTATTTT. Protein: CASSFSGTDTQYF.